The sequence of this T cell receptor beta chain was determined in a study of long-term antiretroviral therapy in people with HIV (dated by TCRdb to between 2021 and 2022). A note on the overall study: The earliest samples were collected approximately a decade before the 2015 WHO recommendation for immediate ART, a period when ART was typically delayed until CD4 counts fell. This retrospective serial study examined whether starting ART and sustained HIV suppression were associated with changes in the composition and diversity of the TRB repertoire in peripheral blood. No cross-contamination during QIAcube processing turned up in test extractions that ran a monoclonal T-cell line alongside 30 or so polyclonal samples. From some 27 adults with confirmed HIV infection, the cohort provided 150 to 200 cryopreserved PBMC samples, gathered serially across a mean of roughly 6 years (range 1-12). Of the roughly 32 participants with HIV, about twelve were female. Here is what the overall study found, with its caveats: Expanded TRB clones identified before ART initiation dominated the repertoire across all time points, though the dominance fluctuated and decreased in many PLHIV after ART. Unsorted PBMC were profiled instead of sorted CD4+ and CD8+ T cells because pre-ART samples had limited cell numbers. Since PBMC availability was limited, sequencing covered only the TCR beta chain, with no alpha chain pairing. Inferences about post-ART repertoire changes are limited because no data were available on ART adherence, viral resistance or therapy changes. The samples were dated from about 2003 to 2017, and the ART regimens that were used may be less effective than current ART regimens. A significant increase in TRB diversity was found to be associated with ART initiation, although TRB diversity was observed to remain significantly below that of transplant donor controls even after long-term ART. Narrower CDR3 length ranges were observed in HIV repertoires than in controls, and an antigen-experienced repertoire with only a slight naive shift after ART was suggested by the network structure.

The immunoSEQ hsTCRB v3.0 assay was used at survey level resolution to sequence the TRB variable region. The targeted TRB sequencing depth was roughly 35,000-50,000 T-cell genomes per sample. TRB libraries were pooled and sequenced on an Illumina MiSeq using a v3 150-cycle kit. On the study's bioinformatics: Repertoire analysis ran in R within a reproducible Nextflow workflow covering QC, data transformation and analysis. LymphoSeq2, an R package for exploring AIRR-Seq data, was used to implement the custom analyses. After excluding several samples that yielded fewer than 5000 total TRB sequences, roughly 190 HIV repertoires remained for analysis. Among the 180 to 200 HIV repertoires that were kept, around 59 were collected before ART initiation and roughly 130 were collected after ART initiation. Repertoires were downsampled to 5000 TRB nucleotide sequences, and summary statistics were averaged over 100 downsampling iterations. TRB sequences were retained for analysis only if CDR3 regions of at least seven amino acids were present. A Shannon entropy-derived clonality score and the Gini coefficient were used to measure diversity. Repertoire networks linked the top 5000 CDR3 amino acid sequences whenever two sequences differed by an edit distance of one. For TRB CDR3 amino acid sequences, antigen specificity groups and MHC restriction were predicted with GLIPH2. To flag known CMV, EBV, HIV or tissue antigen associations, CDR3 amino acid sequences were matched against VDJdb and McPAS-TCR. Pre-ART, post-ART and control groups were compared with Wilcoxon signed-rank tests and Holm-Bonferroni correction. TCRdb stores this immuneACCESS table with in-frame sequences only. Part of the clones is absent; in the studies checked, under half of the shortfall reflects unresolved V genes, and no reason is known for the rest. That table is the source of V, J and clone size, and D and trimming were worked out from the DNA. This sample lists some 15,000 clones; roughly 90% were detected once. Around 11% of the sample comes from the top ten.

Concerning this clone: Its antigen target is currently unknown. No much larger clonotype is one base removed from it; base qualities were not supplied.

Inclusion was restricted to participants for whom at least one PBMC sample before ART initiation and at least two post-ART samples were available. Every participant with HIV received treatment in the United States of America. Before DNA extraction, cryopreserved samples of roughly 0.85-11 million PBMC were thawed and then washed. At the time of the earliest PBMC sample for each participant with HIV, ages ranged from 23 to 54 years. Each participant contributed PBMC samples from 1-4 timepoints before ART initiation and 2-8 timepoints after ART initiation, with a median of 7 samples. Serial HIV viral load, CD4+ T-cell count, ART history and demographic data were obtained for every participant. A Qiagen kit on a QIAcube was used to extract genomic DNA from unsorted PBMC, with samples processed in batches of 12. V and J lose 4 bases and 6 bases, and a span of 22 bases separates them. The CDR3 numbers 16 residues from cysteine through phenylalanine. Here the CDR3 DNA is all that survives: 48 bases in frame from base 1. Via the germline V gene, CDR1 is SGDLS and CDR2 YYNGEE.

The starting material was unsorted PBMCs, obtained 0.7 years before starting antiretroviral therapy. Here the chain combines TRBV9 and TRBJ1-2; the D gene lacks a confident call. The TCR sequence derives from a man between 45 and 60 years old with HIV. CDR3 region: CASSSEDLVVGNGYTF. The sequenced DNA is TGTGCCAGCAGCTCAGAGGATCTCGTGGTGGGTAATGGCTACACCTTC.